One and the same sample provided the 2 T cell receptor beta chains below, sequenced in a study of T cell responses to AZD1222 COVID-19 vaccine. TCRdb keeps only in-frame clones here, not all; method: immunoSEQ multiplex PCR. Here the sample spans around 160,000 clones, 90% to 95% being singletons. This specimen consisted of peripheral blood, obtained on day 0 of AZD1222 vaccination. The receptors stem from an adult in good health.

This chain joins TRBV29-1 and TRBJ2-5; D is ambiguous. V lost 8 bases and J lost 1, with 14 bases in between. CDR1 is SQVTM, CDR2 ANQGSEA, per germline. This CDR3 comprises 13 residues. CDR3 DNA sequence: TGCAGCCCATCCCACCTCCTCCAAGAGACCCAGTACTTC. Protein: CSPSHLLQETQYF.

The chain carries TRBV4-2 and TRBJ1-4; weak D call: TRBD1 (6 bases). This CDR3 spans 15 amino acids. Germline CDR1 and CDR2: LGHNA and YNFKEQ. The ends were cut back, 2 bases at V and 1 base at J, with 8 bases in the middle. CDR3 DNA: TGTGCCAGCAGCCAATTACAGGGAACTAATGAAAAACTGTTTTTT. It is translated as CASSQLQGTNEKLFF.